This TCR beta chain emerged from a study of blood T cell repertoires in COVID-19. Study information: COVID-19 samples, acute and convalescent, were from the United States, Italy and Spain.

Study processing details: Using reference gene primer amplification, nucleated cell counts were estimated. TCRdb's table, derived via immunoSEQ multiplex PCR, lists solely in-frame clones and lacks some. V and J calls and clone size are as listed in that table; D and trimming were resolved from the DNA. Found here are about 49,000 clones, about 76% of them singletons; the top ten hold around 45%. The sequence was collected from a man in his 70s with active or convalescent COVID-19. Sample: peripheral blood.

DNA for the CDR3: TGCAGCGTTAGACAAACAGGGGGCCGGGGGAACACTGAAGCTTTCTTT. Translated: CSVRQTGGRGNTEAFF. The V and J genes are TRBV29-1 and TRBJ1-1, with 9 positions matching TRBD1. V was pared by 5 bases and J by 1 base, with 11 bases of the junction left unmatched. Germline CDR1 SQVTM, CDR2 ANQGSEA. There are 16 residues in the CDR3.